The entry that follows covers one T cell receptor (beta chain) sequence. The target of this receptor is not known. The sample holds no much larger clone one base away, and base qualities are not on file. These data come from a study of neoadjuvant anti-PD-1 for oral cavity cancer (dated by TCRdb to about 2021). For the study in its entirety: Before curative-intent surgical resection, most patients were given three to four biweekly doses of nivolumab at 3 mg/kg. Patients without progression received a fourth nivolumab dose around day 43 and underwent definitive surgical resection on days 50-56. The parent correlative cohort included roughly 12 patients, with an approximately 32% response rate. Responders were defined as patients with complete response, partial response or stable disease by RECIST 1.1; non-responders were defined as patients with progression.

The time point label on this specimen signifies: before neoadjuvant nivolumab. None of the patients had received prior systemic or radiation treatment, and all were newly diagnosed with stage II-IVA oral cavity squamous cell carcinoma. The cohort was made up of patients with locally advanced, HPV-negative oral cavity squamous cell carcinoma. Peripheral blood mononuclear cells were analyzed directly, without maintenance or expansion in culture. Samples came from a longitudinal correlative study of a single-arm phase II trial of neoadjuvant nivolumab in oral cavity squamous cell carcinoma. Subject-matched pre- and post-treatment PBMCs and tumors from three responders and three non-responders underwent genomic DNA-based TCRbeta sequencing. Peripheral blood mononuclear cells were drawn once before nivolumab treatment and a second time after treatment, when surgery took place. The Maxwell RSC DNA from Cells kit was used to extract genomic DNA from PBMCs.

PBMC libraries used mostly 480 ng of input genomic DNA for deep sequencing, with six replicates per sample. Following the manufacturer's instructions, the team built TCRbeta libraries using the immunoSEQ hsTCRbeta kit. Sequencing of the completed libraries took place using an Illumina NovaSeq 6000 S4 flow cell after they had been pooled to approximately 3 nM. Regarding the original processing steps: The immunoSEQ Analyzer handled quality control and preprocessing of the raw data. The analysis was restricted to productive rearrangements, with each unique CDR3 amino acid sequence defining a clonotype. Repertoire clonality was estimated as the Gini-Simpson index, which was calculated using the R package tcR. Gini indices were compared with Student's t test, and associations with tumor size change were assessed by Pearson correlation. This is the immuneACCESS table as TCRdb keeps it, with only in-frame sequences that have V and J called. A part of the clones is gone; compared with another copy, unresolved V genes explain less than half, and the rest is unexplained. The DNA gave D and trimming, while V, J and clone size come from that table. The sample yields around 17,000 clones; about 61% were counted once. Around 2.8% of the sample goes to the ten largest clones.

At the junction V is shortened by 3 bases and J by 2 bases, with 13 bases in between. The CDR1 and CDR2 encoded by the germline V gene (reference sequence) are LNHDA and SQIVND. Taken from cysteine to phenylalanine, the CDR3 has 15 residues. The CDR3 DNA has 45 bases and is translated from base 1. Overall study results and their limits: Higher pretreatment blood TCRbeta clonality and lower post-treatment tumor TCRbeta clonality were correlated with higher pretreatment blood Treg/Th17 ratios. After neoadjuvant nivolumab, T cell clonality (Gini index) in PBMCs was significantly higher in non-responders than in responders. The TCR analyses had only three patients in each response group, and the authors called for validation in larger cohorts.

The clonotype was recovered from a person aged 35-79 years with oral cavity squamous cell carcinoma. The sequences come from PBMCs, collected before nivolumab (anti-PD-1) treatment. This sequence uses TRBV19 and TRBJ1-2; the D gene is perhaps TRBD1, on 5 matching bases. DNA sequence: TGTGCCAGTAGTATGTGGCAGGGAGGCAACTATGGCTACACCTTC. The translation is CASSMWQGGNYGYTF.